The 10 T cell receptor beta chains reported below all come from one sample, sequenced in a study of T cells in tuberculosis. Some clones are missing from TCRdb's copy, which holds only in-frame ones; the method was immunoSEQ multiplex PCR. The repertoire holds tens of thousands of clones, with about 86% as singletons. Cells were sorted from thawed PBMC rested overnight and stained with GMM-loaded CD1B tetramer, viability dye and anti-CD3. CD1B tetramers were loaded with Rhodococcus equi-derived C32 glucose monomycolate. The source material was CD1b-GMM tetramer-negative cells sorted from PBMCs. The receptor source for this set is an adult woman with latent tuberculosis.

This rearrangement joins TRBV28 to TRBJ2-3; D unresolved. There are 14 residues in the CDR3. V was pared by 3 bases and J by 7 bases, with 14 bases between. Germline CDR1 and CDR2: MDHEN and SYDVKM. The CDR3 DNA reads TGTGCCAGCAGTTTCTCGCACTACCGTAATACGCAGTATTTT. Translation: CASSFSHYRNTQYF.

The chain combines TRBV6-1 with TRBJ1-3; 8 bases map to TRBD1. The V and J ends lost 3 bases and 3 bases, in that order; junction bases with no gene match: 7. This CDR3 contains 16 residues. From germline, CDR1 is MNHNS and CDR2 SASEGT. The CDR3 is CASSESQGAGGNTIYF. CDR3 bases: TGTGCCAGCAGTGAGTCCCAGGGGGCTGGTGGAAACACCATATATTTT.

This clone showed up just a few times. The chain couples TRBV18 to TRBJ2-7, with D hard to call. CDR1 is KGHSH, CDR2 LQKENI, per germline. V was shortened by 3 bases and J by 5 bases, with 8 bases between the two germline ends. CDR3 size: 12 residues. CDR3 amino acids: CASSPLRNEQYF. The CDR3 DNA reads TGTGCCAGCTCACCTCTGAGGAACGAGCAGTACTTC.

The rearrangement uses TRBV7-3 and TRBJ2-3; D gene unclear. This CDR3 spans 13 amino acids. V was cut by 5 bases and J by 5 bases, with 11 bases left in between. CDR1 and CDR2 from the germline V gene are SGHTA and FQGTGA. DNA of the CDR3: TGTGCCAGCAGCCTGACCCGCGGAGATACGCAGTATTTT. Its protein is CASSLTRGDTQYF.

The table lists this clone with a count of one. The chain uses TRBV18 and TRBJ2-3; D gene uncertain. The germline gives CDR1 KGHSH, CDR2 LQKENI. The germline V and J ends were trimmed by 0 bases and 1 base, with 5 bases remaining between them. This CDR3 spans 14 amino acids. The CDR3: CASSPPAGTDTQYF. CDR3 nucleotides: TGTGCCAGCTCACCACCGGCGGGCACAGATACGCAGTATTTT.

The V call is TRBV5-1, the J call TRBJ1-1; no firm D call. Germline V gene lookup returns CDR1 SGHRS and CDR2 YFSETQ. The CDR3 is 13 amino acids. Deletions cut 4 bases from V and 1 base from J, with 8 bases between. Written as DNA, the CDR3 is TGCGCCAGCAGCCGGGAGGGGAACACTGAAGCTTTCTTT. Amino acid sequence: CASSREGNTEAFF.

The gene calls are TRBV4-1 and TRBJ2-1; 9 bases map to TRBD2. V shed 6 bases and J 5 bases; nucleotides not matched to a gene: 5. The length of the CDR3 is 14 residues. Germline lookup yields CDR1 MGHRA and CDR2 YSYEKL. For the CDR3, the DNA is TGCGCCAGCAGGCGGGAGGGCCCTGACAATGAGCAGTTCTTC. Translation gives CASRREGPDNEQFF.

The chain couples TRBV14 to TRBJ2-1; maybe TRBD1 (5 bases). The length of the CDR3 is 16 residues. V lost 1 base and J lost 8, with 18 bases in between. Germline loops: CDR1 SGHDN, CDR2 FVKESK. CDR3 region: CASSQVSGFRYDEQFF. DNA of the CDR3: TGTGCCAGCAGCCAAGTTTCAGGGTTTAGATATGATGAGCAGTTCTTC.

This clone was detected once. The chain recombines TRBV9 with TRBJ1-3; no definite D call. The CDR3 totals 15 residues. V shed 0 bases and J shed 0 bases, with 7 bases lying between them. Germline lookup yields CDR1 SGDLS and CDR2 YYNGEE. The CDR3 DNA is TGTGCCAGCAGCGTAGCCGAACTCTCTGGAAACACCATATATTTT. It is translated as CASSVAELSGNTIYF.

J is TRBJ1-2 and V is TRBV6-6; TRBD1 matches 10 bases. Looked up from germline, CDR1 is MNHNY and CDR2 is SVGAGI (reference sequence). This CDR3 is 15 amino acids long. V was clipped by 0 bases and J by 6 bases; unmatched bases: 4. CDR3 protein: CASSYSPTGGNGYTF. The CDR3 nucleotides read TGTGCCAGCAGTTACTCACCGACAGGGGGCAATGGCTACACCTTC.